Presented here are 21 T cell receptor beta chains from one specimen sequenced in a study of T cells in Graves' hyperthyroidism and ophthalmopathy. Amplified TCR beta CDR3 regions derived from RNA transcripts. Researchers ran a first-round RT-PCR on the TCR CDR3 using the HTBI primer set. Each CDR3 protein is one row after TCRdb ran MiXCR on the multiplex PCR reads. The sample has some 370,000 distinct CDR3 sequences; about a sixth are singletons. The sequencing input was blood. Receptor source: a woman under 40 with Graves' hyperthyroidism that later progressed to Graves' ophthalmopathy.

This clonotype was observed many times. The CDR3 DNA sequence: TGTGCCACCAGCAGATCACGGACTCCACTATTTGAAGCTTTCTTT. This codes for CATSRSRTPLFEAFF. The rearrangement links TRBV15 to TRBJ1-1; D gene unclear. Germline CDR1 reads LNHNV; CDR2 reads YYDKDF (reference sequence). The germline V and J ends were trimmed by 2 bases and 7 bases, with 17 bases remaining between them. The CDR3 loop spans 15 amino acids.

V gene TRBV5-4 combines with J gene TRBJ2-2; 9 positions match TRBD2. Trimming removed 4 bases from V and 7 bases from J; junction bases left unmatched: 11. The CDR3 is made up of 16 amino acids. The germline gives CDR1 SGHNT, CDR2 YYREEE (reference sequence). CDR3 DNA sequence: TGTGCCAGCAGCACTTTTGCGGGGGGGCCTATCGGGGAGCTGTTTTTT. It yields the protein CASSTFAGGPIGELFF.

This clonotype occurred many times. This chain joins TRBV15 and TRBJ2-3; 7 bases agree with TRBD2. The CDR3 sequence is 17 residues long. V gave up 1 base and J gave up 3 bases; unmatched junction bases: 10. CDR1 and CDR2 from the germline V gene are LNHNV and YYDKDF (reference sequence). The CDR3 region is CATSRGPAGVGTDTQYF. The CDR3 region has the DNA TGTGCCACCAGCAGAGGTCCGGCGGGGGTGGGGACAGATACGCAGTATTTT. Variable domain in full (rest from reference TRBV15 and TRBJ2-3): DAMVIQNPRYQVTQFGKPVTLSCSQTLNHNVMYWYQQKSSQAPKLLFHYYDKDFNNEADTPDNFQSRRPNTSFCFLDIRSPGLGDTAMYLCATSRGPAGVGTDTQYFGPGTRLTVL.

This chain uses TRBV6-1 with TRBJ2-7, with a weak D call TRBD2 (5 bases). Trimming cost V 2 bases and J 8 bases, with 13 bases left between them. This CDR3 has 13 amino acids. CDR1 and CDR2 (germline): MNHNS, SASEGT. The CDR3 region is CASSEYPGSKQYF. The CDR3 DNA reads as TGTGCCAGCAGTGAATACCCGGGGTCCAAGCAGTACTTC.

This clonotype has a handful of counts. This chain connects TRBV6-6 to TRBJ1-6, with TRBD1 as a possible D gene (5 bases). Germline assignment: CDR1 MNHNY and CDR2 SVGAGI (reference sequence). The germline V and J ends were trimmed by 2 bases and 4 bases, with 15 bases remaining between them. This CDR3 contains 17 residues. The CDR3 nucleotides read TGTGCCAGCAGTTACGGGGGACCGGCGTATTATAATTCACCCCTCCACTTT. Translating it yields CASSYGGPAYYNSPLHF.

The table lists this clonotype with many counts. This chain links TRBV12-3 or TRBV12-4 with TRBJ2-3, with 9 bases matching TRBD1. CDR3 length equals 14 residues. V trimming: 6 bases; J trimming: 6 bases; junction bases outside the gene matches: 7. In DNA, the CDR3 is TGTGCCAGCAGCAGGACAGGGGAGACCGATACGCAGTATTTT. Protein sequence: CASSRTGETDTQYF.

Concerning this clonotype: A much larger clone is a single base away; this may be a read error. The V and J genes are TRBV6-2 or TRBV6-3 and TRBJ2-7; unclear D gene. The CDR3 is 14 residues long. Trimming pared 2 bases from V and 6 bases from J, leaving 14 bases between. Germline values: CDR1 MNHEY, CDR2 SVGEGT. The CDR3 is CASSYDDTSLEQYF. CDR3 nucleotides: TGTGCCAGCAGTTACGACGACACTTCTCTCGAGCAGTACTTC.

This clonotype was counted ten times or more. The chain employs TRBV2 and TRBJ2-7; a weak D match, TRBD1 (5 bases). This CDR3 contains 14 residues. Trimming took 6 bases from V and 4 from J, leaving 16 bases between them. Germline V gives CDR1 SNHLY, CDR2 FYNNEI. CDR3 region: CASRDKPGQYEQYF. Here the CDR3 DNA reads TGTGCCAGCAGGGACAAACCGGGCCAATACGAGCAGTACTTC.

The chain carries TRBV9 and TRBJ2-3; D remains ambiguous. CDR3 length: 13 amino acids. CDR1 and CDR2 (germline): SGDLS, YYNGEE. V lost 0 bases and J lost 3, with 5 bases in between. The CDR3 sequence: CASSVALTDTQYF. DNA for the CDR3: TGTGCCAGCAGCGTAGCTCTGACAGATACGCAGTATTTT.

This clonotype appeared many times. The V gene is TRBV28, the J gene TRBJ1-5; TRBD1 matches at 9 bases. J was trimmed by 4 bases and V by 9 bases; bases with no gene match: 1. Germline assignment: CDR1 MDHEN and CDR2 SYDVKM. This CDR3 is built from 12 residues. The CDR3 bases are TGTGCCAGTGGACAGGGGAATCAGCCCCAGCATTTT. Amino acid sequence: CASGQGNQPQHF. The whole variable domain, remainder taken from reference TRBV28 and TRBJ1-5, is DVKVTQSSRYLVKRTGEKVFLECVQDMDHENMFWYRQDPGLGLRLIYFSYDVKMKEKGDIPEGYSVSREKKERFSLILESASTNQTSMYLCASGQGNQPQHFGDGTRLSIL.

This clonotype was detected only a few times. A clone one base away is much larger, so this may be a read error. This sequence joins TRBV28 and TRBJ2-7; D is perhaps TRBD1 (5 bases). The V and J ends lost 3 bases and 5 bases respectively, with 14 bases between them. The CDR3 totals 14 residues. Germline assignment: CDR1 MDHEN and CDR2 SYDVKM. The DNA for the CDR3 is TGTGCCAGCAGTTTCGGTCAAGGGGTAAACGAGCAGTACTTC. It is translated as CASSFGQGVNEQYF.

J is TRBJ1-2 and V is TRBV29-1; weak D call: TRBD1 (5 bases). The ends were cut back, 3 bases at V and 7 bases at J, with 9 bases in the middle. CDR1 and CDR2 from the germline V gene are SQVTM and ANQGSEA. CDR3 length equals 11 residues. CDR3 DNA sequence: TGCAGCGTTGAGCAGGGAGGTGGCTACACCTTC. Amino acid sequence: CSVEQGGGYTF.

In this sample, this clonotype turned up many times. V and J are TRBV3-1 and TRBJ2-1; D perhaps matches TRBD2 (6 bases). This CDR3 contains 14 residues. The V end lost 3 bases, the J end lost 4 bases, and 10 bases lay between the germline ends. Per the germline V gene, CDR1 is LGHDT and CDR2 is YNNKEL (reference sequence). CDR3: CASSHWREYNEQFF. CDR3 sequence (DNA): TGTGCCAGCAGCCATTGGAGGGAGTACAATGAGCAGTTCTTC.

This clonotype has ten or more counts. The CDR3 coding sequence is TGTGCCACCAGGACCGGGACTAGCGGGAGTTGGGGGACCCAGTACTTC. It translates to CATRTGTSGSWGTQYF. V usage is TRBV19 and J usage is TRBJ2-5; TRBD2 matches 14 bases. The CDR3 covers 16 residues. Germline V gene sequence: CDR1 LNHDA, CDR2 SQIVND (reference sequence). Trimming took 10 bases from V and 7 from J; bases not matched to a gene: 14.

This clonotype was picked up many times. The CDR3 loop is CASMHSGSRSGELFF. The CDR3 nucleotides read TGTGCCAGCATGCATAGCGGGAGTCGGTCCGGGGAGCTGTTTTTT. This sequence joins TRBV11-2 and TRBJ2-2; 9 bases match TRBD2. Germline V gene data show CDR1 as SGHAT and CDR2 as FQNNGV. Trimming cost V 7 bases and J 6 bases; bases outside gene matches: 9. CDR3 length: 15 amino acids. The variable domain in full, with the rest retrieved from reference TRBV11-2 and TRBJ2-2, is EAGVAQSPRYKIIEKRQSVAFWCNPISGHATLYWYQQILGQGPKLLIQFQNNGVVDDSQLPKDRFSAERLKGVDSTLKIQPAKLEDSAVYLCASMHSGSRSGELFFGEGSRLTVL.

The V call is TRBV5-1, the J call TRBJ2-7; 8 positions agree with TRBD1. CDR1 and CDR2 from the germline V gene are SGHRS and YFSETQ. V lost 4 bases and J lost 1; bases outside the gene matches: 4. CDR3 length: 14 amino acids. This CDR3 reads CASSPYRGSYEQYF. CDR3 bases: TGCGCCAGCAGCCCTTACAGGGGGTCCTACGAGCAGTACTTC.

This clonotype was seen ten or more times. The chain is built from TRBV5-5 and TRBJ2-3; D gene ambiguous. CDR1 is SGHKS and CDR2 is YYEKEE in the germline V gene (reference sequence). V lost 2 bases to trimming and J lost 2 bases, with 12 bases between them. The CDR3 is made up of 15 amino acids. DNA for the CDR3: TGTGCCAGCAGCTTCGTTACCAGCCCCACAGATACGCAGTATTTT. It translates to CASSFVTSPTDTQYF.

This clonotype occurred many times. The rearrangement joins TRBV5-1 to TRBJ1-3; D uncertain. CDR1 and CDR2 from the germline V gene are SGHRS and YFSETQ. This CDR3 is 15 amino acids long. Between the trimmed V and J ends, which lost 0 bases and 0 bases, there was a span of 7 bases. The chain's CDR3 is CASSLDGYSGNTIYF. The CDR3 bases are TGCGCCAGCAGCTTGGACGGGTACTCTGGAAACACCATATATTTT.

The sample holds a few counts of this clonotype. The J gene is TRBJ1-6, the V gene TRBV27, with D unresolved. The V end was cut by 0 bases, the J end by 0 bases, with 9 bases between. The CDR3 runs 17 residues. Looked up from germline, CDR1 is MNHEY and CDR2 is SMNVEV (reference sequence). This CDR3 is CASSLSAESSYNSPLHF. Written as DNA, the CDR3 is TGTGCCAGCAGTTTATCGGCAGAAAGCTCCTATAATTCACCCCTCCACTTT.

To note about this clonotype: This sequence may be a read error, since a much larger clone differs from it by one base. This chain joins TRBV27 and TRBJ2-1; 10 bases align to TRBD2. The CDR3 contains 13 residues. Per the germline V gene, CDR1 is MNHEY and CDR2 is SMNVEV (reference sequence). CDR3 in DNA: TGTGCCAGCGGACTAGCGGAATACAAGGAGCAGTTCTTC. Its translation is CASGLAEYKEQFF.

The gene calls are TRBV7-9 and TRBJ2-7; 11 bases match TRBD1. The ends lost 5 bases at V and 0 bases at J; junction bases unmatched: 6. The germline V gene has CDR1 SEHNR and CDR2 FQNEAQ (reference sequence). There are 16 residues in the CDR3. In nucleotides, the CDR3 is TGTGCCAGCAGCACACGGACAGGGGGCGTCTCCTACGAGCAGTACTTC. This gives the protein CASSTRTGGVSYEQYF.